One and the same sample provided the 25 T cell receptor beta chains below, sequenced in a study of memory CD4+ T cells and cytomegalovirus serostatus (dated by TCRdb to about 2019). The library was generated by the immunoSEQ multiplex PCR assay. TCRdb provides this immuneACCESS table in a form limited to in-frame rearrangements. Some clones are lacking; in checked studies, under half of them reflect an unresolved V gene, and why the rest are absent is not known. The sample profile shows 45,000 to 55,000 clones; around 80% of them were found once. Of the sample, 1.6% is held by the ten largest clones. A FACSAria II was used to sort memory CD4+ T cells, defined as single viable CD3+CD4+CD8-CD45RO+ cells. The specimen sequenced was memory CD4+ T cells from blood. The source is an adult in good health and CMV-seronegative.

The rearrangement links TRBV5-1 to TRBJ2-2, with a weak D call TRBD1 (6 bases). The V and J ends lost 5 bases and 2 bases respectively, with 10 bases between them. Germline CDR1 SGHRS, CDR2 YFSETQ. This CDR3 has 14 amino acids. The CDR3: CASRQGPNTGELFF. DNA for the CDR3: TGCGCCAGCAGACAGGGTCCAAACACCGGGGAGCTGTTTTTT.

The CDR3 DNA is TGTGCCAGCACCTCGGGGGCCCAAGGAGGAAACACCATATATTTT. It encodes CASTSGAQGGNTIYF. The V and J genes are TRBV6-6 and TRBJ1-3, with D perhaps matching TRBD1 (6 bases). V dropped 7 bases and J dropped 4 bases, with 17 bases sitting between them. This CDR3 is 15 amino acids long. Germline V gene sequence: CDR1 MNHNY, CDR2 SVGAGI (reference sequence).

This clone was seen more than once but under ten times. V usage is TRBV2 and J usage is TRBJ2-1, with a weak D call TRBD2 (6 bases). V lost 8 bases to trimming and J lost 5 bases, with 25 bases between them. The CDR3 is 17 residues long. From germline, CDR1 is SNHLY and CDR2 FYNNEI. CDR3 DNA: TGTGCCAGCCTCCGTGGGGGTGTGGCGGGATCCAACAATGAGCAGTTCTTC. As protein: CASLRGGVAGSNNEQFF.

This chain uses TRBV6-5 with TRBJ1-5; 7 nucleotides align to TRBD1. Per germline, CDR1 MNHEY and CDR2 SVGAGI. The CDR3 is 13 amino acids. With V trimmed by 6 bases and J by 4 bases, 3 bases remained unmatched. CDR3 DNA: TGTGCCAGCAGACAGGGGCGTAATCAGCCCCAGCATTTT. Amino acid sequence: CASRQGRNQPQHF.

V usage is TRBV15 and J usage is TRBJ2-1; no clear D. The CDR3 has 14 amino acids. Deletions cut 3 bases from V and 3 bases from J, with 9 bases between. Germline CDR1 LNHNV, CDR2 YYDKDF (reference sequence). CDR3: CATSRDLDYNEQFF. The CDR3 nucleotides are TGTGCCACCAGCAGGGACCTCGACTACAATGAGCAGTTCTTC. Supplemented by reference TRBV15 and TRBJ2-1, the full variable domain reads DAMVIQNPRYQVTQFGKPVTLSCSQTLNHNVMYWYQQKSSQAPKLLFHYYDKDFNNEADTPDNFQSRRPNTSFCFLDIRSPGLGDTAMYLCATSRDLDYNEQFFGPGTRLTVL.

V usage is TRBV7-9 and J usage is TRBJ1-1; a possible D gene is TRBD1 (6 bases). The CDR3 consists of 16 residues. From germline, CDR1 is SEHNR and CDR2 FQNEAQ (reference sequence). V gave up 2 bases and J gave up 1 base, with 14 bases separating them. The CDR3 here is CASSLKPAGANTEAFF. DNA of the CDR3: TGTGCCAGCAGCTTAAAGCCGGCAGGGGCGAACACTGAAGCTTTCTTT.

The rearrangement joins TRBV27 to TRBJ1-1; D not resolved. V was pared by 7 bases and J by 6 bases, with 15 bases between. The CDR3 totals 13 residues. Germline values: CDR1 MNHEY, CDR2 SMNVEV (reference sequence). CDR3 DNA: TGTGCCAGCATCGGACCCCTGAGGTCTGAAGCTTTCTTT. Amino acid sequence: CASIGPLRSEAFF.

The rearrangement uses TRBV7-2 and TRBJ1-3; possibly TRBD1 for D (6 bases). The germline V gene has CDR1 SGHTA and CDR2 FQGNSA. This CDR3 is 17 amino acids long. V lost 5 bases to trimming and J lost 0 bases, with 17 bases between them. The CDR3 spells CASSPKGGGDSGNTIYF. CDR3 DNA: TGTGCCAGCAGCCCCAAAGGGGGGGGCGACTCTGGAAACACCATATATTTT.

The sample holds one count of this clone. The genes are TRBV28 and TRBJ2-6, with a weak D call TRBD2 (7 bases). V was trimmed by 1 base and J by 3 bases, leaving 13 bases between them. The CDR3 covers 17 residues. Germline V gene sequence: CDR1 MDHEN, CDR2 SYDVKM. The chain's CDR3 is CASSLFAGEGGANVLTF. CDR3 DNA: TGTGCCAGCAGTTTATTTGCAGGGGAGGGTGGGGCCAACGTCCTGACTTTC.

The J gene is TRBJ1-1, the V gene TRBV7-9; 12 bases are shared with TRBD1. The CDR3 extends over 17 amino acids. The trim removed 2 bases at V and 4 bases at J, leaving 8 bases unmatched. The germline CDR1 and CDR2 sequences are SEHNR and FQNEAQ (reference sequence). The CDR3 sequence: CASSLQGQGAWGTEAFF. The CDR3 nucleotides read TGTGCCAGCAGCTTACAGGGACAGGGGGCTTGGGGCACTGAAGCTTTCTTT.

This clone was recorded a few times. The V and J genes are TRBV18 and TRBJ2-1, with 16 bases matching TRBD2. Germline assignment: CDR1 KGHSH and CDR2 LQKENI. J gave up 9 bases and V 0 bases, and 8 bases lay outside the gene matches. CDR3 length: 18 amino acids. As DNA, the CDR3 is TGTGCCAGCTCACCACCGGGGACTAGCGGGAGGGCACTTCGTGAGCAGTTCTTC. Encoded protein: CASSPPGTSGRALREQFF.

This clone was seen once. This chain connects TRBV15 to TRBJ2-7, with D tentatively TRBD2 (6 bases). CDR3 length: 14 residues. V dropped 5 bases and J dropped 5 bases, with 16 bases sitting between them. Looked up from germline, CDR1 is LNHNV and CDR2 is YYDKDF (reference sequence). CDR3 coding DNA: TGTGCCACCAGCTTCTGGGGGGAGGACGACGAGCAGTACTTC. Its protein is CATSFWGEDDEQYF.

The CDR3 nucleotides are TGTGCCAGCAGCTCACGGGCGGGGGACTATGGCTACACCTTC. Translated: CASSSRAGDYGYTF. This chain links TRBV9 with TRBJ1-2; a weak D match, TRBD1 (5 bases). The germline CDR1 and CDR2 sequences are SGDLS and YYNGEE. V was cut by 4 bases and J by 3 bases, with 13 bases left in between. This CDR3 has 14 amino acids.

The table lists this clone with a few counts. The rearrangement joins TRBV28 to TRBJ1-2, with 12 bases that match TRBD1. Germline CDR1 MDHEN, CDR2 SYDVKM. The ends lost 5 bases at V and 8 bases at J; junction bases unmatched: 9. CDR3 length equals 15 residues. CDR3 nucleotides: TGTGCCAGCAGTCCCCTGGGACAGGGGGCGATCGGCTACACCTTC. It yields the protein CASSPLGQGAIGYTF.

The J gene is TRBJ1-2, the V gene TRBV5-4, with no clear D. CDR1 SGHNT and CDR2 YYREEE come from the germline V gene (reference sequence). V lost 3 bases, J lost 2 bases, and 11 bases lay in between. The CDR3 runs to 14 residues. The CDR3 coding sequence is TGTGCCAGCAGCTGGAGTGGCAACAACTATGGCTACACCTTC. Residues: CASSWSGNNYGYTF.

This chain uses TRBV30 with TRBJ1-1, with D maybe TRBD1 (6 bases). The CDR3 consists of 14 residues. Germline CDR1 and CDR2: GTSNPN and SVGIG (reference sequence). Trimming stripped 0 bases from V and 3 bases from J, with 11 bases between. This chain's CDR3 is CAWSVWGQDTEAFF. DNA of the CDR3: TGTGCCTGGAGTGTATGGGGGCAGGACACTGAAGCTTTCTTT.

V usage is TRBV30 and J usage is TRBJ1-4; 7 nucleotides line up with TRBD1. Germline lookup yields CDR1 GTSNPN and CDR2 SVGIG (reference sequence). V shed 6 bases, J shed 7 bases, and the junction held 8 bases outside the gene matches. This CDR3 is built from 13 residues. The CDR3 loop reads CACHRGSSEKLFF. CDR3 bases: TGTGCCTGCCACAGGGGTAGTAGTGAAAAACTGTTTTTT.

The chain is built from TRBV9 and TRBJ1-1; D is unresolved. The germline V gene has CDR1 SGDLS and CDR2 YYNGEE. The CDR3 covers 14 residues. Trimming shortened V by 4 bases and J by 0 bases, and 10 bases separated the two germline ends. CDR3 protein: CASSRNTVNTEAFF. DNA of the CDR3: TGTGCCAGCAGCCGAAACACAGTGAACACTGAAGCTTTCTTT.

The chain uses TRBV7-3 and TRBJ2-7; D is undetermined. V lost 6 bases and J lost 2, with 8 bases in between. The CDR3 covers 12 residues. Germline V gene lookup returns CDR1 SGHTA and CDR2 FQGTGA. CDR3 amino acids: CASSNGAYEQYF. CDR3 in DNA: TGTGCCAGCAGTAACGGTGCCTACGAGCAGTACTTC. Complete variable domain (other parts from reference TRBV7-3 and TRBJ2-7): GAGVSQTPSNKVTEKGKYVELRCDPISGHTALYWYRQSLGQGPEFLIYFQGTGAADDSGLPNDRFFAVRPEGSVSTLKIQRTERGDSAVYLCASSNGAYEQYFGPGTRLTVT.

This clone occurred once. The chain is built from TRBV9 and TRBJ2-5; 15 positions agree with TRBD2. This CDR3 is 19 amino acids long. Unmatched junction bases numbered 7, after V lost 0 bases and J lost 1 base. In germline, CDR1 is SGDLS, CDR2 YYNGEE. The chain's CDR3 is CASSVASGTSGGIQETQYF. Here the CDR3 DNA reads TGTGCCAGCAGCGTAGCTTCCGGGACTAGCGGGGGGATCCAAGAGACCCAGTACTTC.

The rearrangement links TRBV5-1 to TRBJ2-2; either TRBD1 or TRBD2 may supply D (6 bases each). From germline, CDR1 is SGHRS and CDR2 YFSETQ. V was cut by 0 bases and J by 2 bases, with 11 bases left in between. This CDR3 is 16 amino acids long. CDR3 DNA sequence: TGCGCCAGCAGCTTGGCCGCGGGACAAAACACCGGGGAGCTGTTTTTT. It encodes CASSLAAGQNTGELFF.

CDR3 region: CASRGQGVNTEAFF. The CDR3 bases are TGTGCCAGCAGGGGACAGGGAGTGAACACTGAAGCTTTCTTT. The chain uses TRBV5-4 and TRBJ1-1, with 9 positions matching TRBD1. CDR3 length equals 14 residues. The trim removed 5 bases at V and 0 bases at J, leaving 2 bases unmatched. Germline CDR1 SGHNT, CDR2 YYREEE (reference sequence). Supplemented by reference TRBV5-4 and TRBJ1-1, the full variable domain reads ETGVTQSPTHLIKTRGQQVTLRCSSQSGHNTVSWYQQALGQGPQFIFQYYREEENGRGNFPPRFSGLQFPNYSSELNVNALELDDSALYLCASRGQGVNTEAFFGQGTRLTVV.

The chain joins TRBV30 to TRBJ2-5; 7 bases line up with TRBD1. CDR3 length: 15 residues. Trimming removed 0 bases from V and 4 bases from J; junction bases left unmatched: 8. Looked up from germline, CDR1 is GTSNPN and CDR2 is SVGIG (reference sequence). The CDR3 protein is CAWSVATGLIETQYF. CDR3 DNA: TGTGCCTGGAGTGTAGCGACAGGGTTGATAGAGACCCAGTACTTC.

J is TRBJ1-2 and V is TRBV4-3; the match to TRBD1 covers 8 bases. CDR1 and CDR2 from the germline V gene are LGHNA and YSLEER. CDR3 length: 14 amino acids. Germline trimming cut 6 bases from V and 6 bases from J; bases unmatched to any gene: 9. In nucleotides, the CDR3 is TGCGCCAGCAGTCCTGACCGGACAGGGAATGGCTACACCTTC. It specifies CASSPDRTGNGYTF.

This clone was observed a handful of times. The chain has TRBV28 and TRBJ1-1, with 8 bases that match TRBD1. Germline CDR1 reads MDHEN; CDR2 reads SYDVKM. The CDR3 totals 15 residues. V lost 1 base, J lost 5 bases, and 6 bases stayed unmatched. This CDR3 is CASSLSRGQGTEAFF. The CDR3 DNA reads as TGTGCCAGCAGTTTATCCAGGGGGCAGGGGACTGAAGCTTTCTTT.